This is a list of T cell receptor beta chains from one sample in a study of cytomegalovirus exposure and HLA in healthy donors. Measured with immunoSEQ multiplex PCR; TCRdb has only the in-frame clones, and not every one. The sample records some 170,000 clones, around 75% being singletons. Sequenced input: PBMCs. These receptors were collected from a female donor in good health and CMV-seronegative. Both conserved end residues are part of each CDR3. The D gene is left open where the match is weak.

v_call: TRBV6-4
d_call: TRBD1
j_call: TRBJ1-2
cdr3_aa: CASSLTGGRGYTF

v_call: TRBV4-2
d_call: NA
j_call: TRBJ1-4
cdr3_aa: CASSQDRAAWGLFF

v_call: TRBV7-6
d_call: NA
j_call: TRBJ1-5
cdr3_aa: CASSLGPQGLNQPQHF

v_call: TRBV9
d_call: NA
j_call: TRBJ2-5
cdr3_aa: CASGRSVLQETQYF

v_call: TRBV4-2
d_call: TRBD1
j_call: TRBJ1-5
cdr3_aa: CASCTGGRGQPQHF

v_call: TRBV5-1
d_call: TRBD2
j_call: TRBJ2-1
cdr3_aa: CASSLGTSGYNEQFF

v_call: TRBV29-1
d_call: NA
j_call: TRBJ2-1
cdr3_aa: CSVTSNEQFF

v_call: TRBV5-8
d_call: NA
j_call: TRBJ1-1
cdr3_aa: CASSPGYTEAFF

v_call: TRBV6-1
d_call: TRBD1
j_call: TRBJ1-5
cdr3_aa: CASADRGLGQPQHF

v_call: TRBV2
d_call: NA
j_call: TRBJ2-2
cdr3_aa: CASISHTGELFF

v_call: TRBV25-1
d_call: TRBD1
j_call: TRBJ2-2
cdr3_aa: CASSAPGQRYTGELFF

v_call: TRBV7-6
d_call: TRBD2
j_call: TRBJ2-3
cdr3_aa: CASSQGTSGSGRDTQYF

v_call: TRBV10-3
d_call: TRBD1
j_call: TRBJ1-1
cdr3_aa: CAISDLTGRDTEAFF

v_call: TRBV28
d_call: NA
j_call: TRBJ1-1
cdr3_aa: CASSKGGDKNTEAFF

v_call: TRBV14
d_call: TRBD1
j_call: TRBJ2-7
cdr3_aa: CASSQDPGQYYEQYF

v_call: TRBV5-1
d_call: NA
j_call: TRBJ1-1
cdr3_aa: CASSLGPGGNTEAFF

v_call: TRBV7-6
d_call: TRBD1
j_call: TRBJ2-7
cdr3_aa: CASSWRQGAGEQYF

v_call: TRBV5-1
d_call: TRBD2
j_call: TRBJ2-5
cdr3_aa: CASSLAGRGQETQYF

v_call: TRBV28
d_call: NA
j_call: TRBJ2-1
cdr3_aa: CASSFRRQGGSYNEQFF

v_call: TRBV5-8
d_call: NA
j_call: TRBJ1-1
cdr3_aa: CASSWPSIEAFF

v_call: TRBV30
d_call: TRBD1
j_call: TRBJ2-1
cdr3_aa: CAGDRGSYNEQFF

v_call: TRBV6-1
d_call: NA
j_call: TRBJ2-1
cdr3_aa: CASSVEGMDEQFF